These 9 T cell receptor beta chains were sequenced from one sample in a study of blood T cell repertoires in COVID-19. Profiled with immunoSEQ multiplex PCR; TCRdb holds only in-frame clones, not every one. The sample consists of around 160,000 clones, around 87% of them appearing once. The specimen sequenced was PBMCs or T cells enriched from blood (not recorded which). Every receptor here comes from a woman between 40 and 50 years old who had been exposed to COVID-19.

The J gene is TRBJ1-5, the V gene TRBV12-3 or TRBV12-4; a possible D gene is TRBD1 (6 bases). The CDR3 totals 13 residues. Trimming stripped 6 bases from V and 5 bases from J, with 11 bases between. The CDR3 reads CASSQTGYQPQHF. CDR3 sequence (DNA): TGTGCCAGCAGCCAGACAGGTTATCAGCCCCAGCATTTT.

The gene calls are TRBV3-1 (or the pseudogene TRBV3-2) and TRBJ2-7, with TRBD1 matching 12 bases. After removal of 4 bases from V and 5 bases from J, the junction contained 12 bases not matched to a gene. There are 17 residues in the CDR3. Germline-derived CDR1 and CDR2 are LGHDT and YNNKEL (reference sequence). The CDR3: CASSPRSGTGGKNEQYF. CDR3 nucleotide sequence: TGTGCCAGCAGCCCGCGTTCCGGGACAGGGGGCAAGAACGAGCAGTACTTC.

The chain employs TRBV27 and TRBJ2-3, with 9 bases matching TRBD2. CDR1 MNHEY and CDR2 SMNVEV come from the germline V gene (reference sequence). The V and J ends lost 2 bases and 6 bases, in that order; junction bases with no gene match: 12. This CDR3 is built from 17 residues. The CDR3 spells CASSLTWGLAGDDTQYF. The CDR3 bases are TGTGCCAGCAGTTTAACCTGGGGCTTAGCGGGAGACGATACGCAGTATTTT.

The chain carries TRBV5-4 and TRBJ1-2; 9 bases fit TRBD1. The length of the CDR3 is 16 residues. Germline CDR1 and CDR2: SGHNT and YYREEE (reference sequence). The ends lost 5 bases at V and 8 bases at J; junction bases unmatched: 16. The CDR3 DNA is TGTGCCAGCAGTCGGACAGGGGCCCCCTCCCATGGAGGCTACACCTTC. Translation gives CASSRTGAPSHGGYTF.

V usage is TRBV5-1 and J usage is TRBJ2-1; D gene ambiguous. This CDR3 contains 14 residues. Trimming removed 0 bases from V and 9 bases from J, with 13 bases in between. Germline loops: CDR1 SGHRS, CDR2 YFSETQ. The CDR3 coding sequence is TGCGCCAGCAGCTTGGATGAACGCTTCAGTGAGCAGTTCTTC. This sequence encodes CASSLDERFSEQFF.

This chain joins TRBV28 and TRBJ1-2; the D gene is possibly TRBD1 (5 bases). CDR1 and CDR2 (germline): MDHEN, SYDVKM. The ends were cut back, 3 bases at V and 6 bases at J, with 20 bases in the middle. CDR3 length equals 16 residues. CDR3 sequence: CASSLGGNYFYDGYTF. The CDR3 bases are TGTGCCAGCAGTTTGGGGGGGAACTATTTCTACGATGGCTACACCTTC.

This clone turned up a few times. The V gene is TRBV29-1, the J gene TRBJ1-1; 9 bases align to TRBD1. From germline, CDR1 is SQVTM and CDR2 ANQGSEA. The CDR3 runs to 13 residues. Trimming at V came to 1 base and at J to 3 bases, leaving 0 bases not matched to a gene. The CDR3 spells CSVEGDRDTEAFF. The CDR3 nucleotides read TGCAGCGTTGAAGGGGACAGGGACACTGAAGCTTTCTTT.

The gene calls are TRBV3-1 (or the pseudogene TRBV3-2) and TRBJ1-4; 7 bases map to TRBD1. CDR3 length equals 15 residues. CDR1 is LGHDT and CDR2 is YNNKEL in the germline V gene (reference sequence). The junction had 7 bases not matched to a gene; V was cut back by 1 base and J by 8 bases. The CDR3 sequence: CASSQAYGQEEKLFF. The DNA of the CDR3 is TGTGCCAGCAGCCAAGCCTATGGACAGGAGGAAAAACTGTTTTTT.

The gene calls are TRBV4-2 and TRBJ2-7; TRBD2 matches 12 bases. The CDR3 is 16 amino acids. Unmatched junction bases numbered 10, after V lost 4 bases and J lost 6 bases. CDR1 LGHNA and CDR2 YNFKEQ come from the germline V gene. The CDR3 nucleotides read TGTGCCAGCAGCCGGTCTAGCGGGGGGGCCGAAGGCGAGCAGTACTTC. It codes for CASSRSSGGAEGEQYF.